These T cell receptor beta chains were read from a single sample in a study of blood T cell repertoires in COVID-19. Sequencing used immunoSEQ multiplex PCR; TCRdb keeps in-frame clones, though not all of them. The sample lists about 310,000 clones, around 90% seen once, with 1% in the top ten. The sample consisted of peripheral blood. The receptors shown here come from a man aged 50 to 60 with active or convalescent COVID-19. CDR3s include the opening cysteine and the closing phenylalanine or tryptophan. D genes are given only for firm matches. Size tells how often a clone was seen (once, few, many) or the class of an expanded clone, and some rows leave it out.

CDR3aa: CASRRQGPPGQPQHF
CDR3nt: TGTGCCAGTAGGCGTCAGGGGCCCCCCGGGCAGCCCCAGCATTTT
v_gene: TRBV19
j_gene: TRBJ1-5
d_gene: -
abundance: -

CDR3aa: CASSRSGRFTDTQYF
CDR3nt: TGTGCCAGCAGCCGTAGCGGGAGATTCACAGATACGCAGTATTTT
v_gene: TRBV4-2
j_gene: TRBJ2-3
d_gene: TRBD2
abundance: -

CDR3aa: CASSLGERGSYNEQFF
CDR3nt: TGTGCCAGCAGCTTAGGGGAGCGGGGATCCTACAATGAGCAGTTCTTC
v_gene: TRBV7-9
j_gene: TRBJ2-1
d_gene: TRBD2
abundance: -

CDR3aa: CASSYLQGVEAFF
CDR3nt: TGTGCCAGCAGTTACCTACAGGGGGTGGAAGCTTTCTTT
v_gene: TRBV6-5
j_gene: TRBJ1-1
d_gene: TRBD1
abundance: -

CDR3aa: CASSVLGRGTEAFF
CDR3nt: TGTGCCAGCAGTGTGTTAGGTAGGGGTACTGAAGCTTTCTTT
v_gene: TRBV2
j_gene: TRBJ1-1
d_gene: -
abundance: -

CDR3aa: CASSEGRVNTEAFF
CDR3nt: TGTGCCAGCAGTGAAGGCAGGGTGAACACTGAAGCTTTCTTT
v_gene: TRBV25-1
j_gene: TRBJ1-1
d_gene: -
abundance: -

CDR3aa: CASSGGQPWPNTEAFF
CDR3nt: TGTGCCAGTAGTGGGGGACAGCCTTGGCCGAACACTGAAGCTTTCTTT
v_gene: TRBV19
j_gene: TRBJ1-1
d_gene: TRBD1
abundance: -

CDR3aa: CASSVQGALAFF
CDR3nt: TGCGCCAGCAGCGTACAGGGGGCGCTAGCTTTCTTT
v_gene: TRBV5-1
j_gene: TRBJ1-1
d_gene: TRBD1
abundance: -

CDR3aa: CASTTGGGEKLFF
CDR3nt: TGTGCCAGCACGACAGGGGGAGGCGAAAAACTGTTTTTT
v_gene: TRBV28
j_gene: TRBJ1-4
d_gene: TRBD1
abundance: -

CDR3aa: CASSVGSQDNQPQHF
CDR3nt: TGTGCCAGCAGCGTGGGGTCACAGGATAATCAGCCCCAGCATTTT
v_gene: TRBV9
j_gene: TRBJ1-5
d_gene: -
abundance: -

CDR3aa: CASIEAEGGRGANEQFF
CDR3nt: TGTGCCAGCATCGAGGCTGAGGGCGGGAGAGGGGCCAATGAGCAGTTCTTC
v_gene: TRBV28
j_gene: TRBJ2-1
d_gene: TRBD2
abundance: -

CDR3aa: CASSKRKPGQNEQYF
CDR3nt: TGTGCCAGTAGTAAGCGGAAACCGGGACAGAACGAGCAGTACTTC
v_gene: TRBV19
j_gene: TRBJ2-7
d_gene: TRBD1
abundance: -

CDR3aa: CASSPTGNTEAFF
CDR3nt: TGTGCCAGCTCACCGACGGGGAACACTGAAGCTTTCTTT
v_gene: TRBV18
j_gene: TRBJ1-1
d_gene: -
abundance: -

CDR3aa: CASSLWDRGVTFF
CDR3nt: TGTGCCAGCAGCTTATGGGACAGGGGTGTGACTTTCTTT
v_gene: TRBV7-2
j_gene: TRBJ1-1
d_gene: TRBD1
abundance: -

CDR3aa: CASSLGPIGEGTQYF
CDR3nt: TGCGCCAGCAGCTTGGGACCAATAGGGGAGGGTACGCAGTATTTT
v_gene: TRBV5-1
j_gene: TRBJ2-3
d_gene: TRBD2
abundance: -

CDR3aa: CARTDRENTGELFF
CDR3nt: TGTGCCAGAACAGACAGAGAGAACACCGGGGAGCTGTTTTTT
v_gene: TRBV7-9
j_gene: TRBJ2-2
d_gene: -
abundance: few

CDR3aa: CASSLEIARAKDYTF
CDR3nt: TGTGCCAGCAGCTTAGAGATCGCCAGGGCCAAAGACTACACCTTC
v_gene: TRBV7-2
j_gene: TRBJ1-2
d_gene: -
abundance: -

CDR3aa: CASSYRTGELFF
CDR3nt: TGTGCCAGCAGTTACCGGACCGGGGAGCTGTTTTTT
v_gene: TRBV6-6
j_gene: TRBJ2-2
d_gene: -
abundance: -

CDR3aa: CASSMGRAADTQYF
CDR3nt: TGTGCCAGTAGTATGGGGAGGGCTGCAGATACGCAGTATTTT
v_gene: TRBV19
j_gene: TRBJ2-3
d_gene: TRBD2
abundance: few

CDR3aa: CATQNPGYEQYF
CDR3nt: TGTGCCACCCAAAATCCCGGTTACGAGCAGTACTTC
v_gene: TRBV6-5
j_gene: TRBJ2-7
d_gene: -
abundance: -

CDR3aa: CASSDASRGTEAFF
CDR3nt: TGTGCCAGCAGCGACGCGTCCCGGGGCACTGAAGCTTTCTTT
v_gene: TRBV3-1/TRBV3-2
j_gene: TRBJ1-1
d_gene: -
abundance: few

CDR3aa: CASSLGQGGPVEPQHF
CDR3nt: TGTGCCAGCAGCTTGGGACAGGGAGGTCCCGTGGAGCCCCAGCATTTT
v_gene: TRBV11-2
j_gene: TRBJ1-5
d_gene: TRBD1
abundance: -

CDR3aa: CASSPDSGNQPQHF
CDR3nt: TGCGCCAGCAGCCCGGACAGCGGAAATCAGCCCCAGCATTTT
v_gene: TRBV5-1
j_gene: TRBJ1-5
d_gene: -
abundance: -

CDR3aa: CASSTGGEDKDMNTEAFF
CDR3nt: TGTGCCAGCAGCACGGGGGGCGAAGACAAGGATATGAACACTGAAGCTTTCTTT
v_gene: TRBV21-1
j_gene: TRBJ1-1
d_gene: -
abundance: -

CDR3aa: CASKPFPGRNYGYTF
CDR3nt: TGTGCCAGCAAACCCTTCCCTGGCAGAAACTATGGCTACACCTTC
v_gene: TRBV6-5
j_gene: TRBJ1-2
d_gene: -
abundance: -

CDR3aa: CASSQDTGAGNTIYF
CDR3nt: TGTGCCAGCAGCCAAGATACAGGGGCCGGAAACACCATATATTTT
v_gene: TRBV4-2
j_gene: TRBJ1-3
d_gene: TRBD1
abundance: -

CDR3aa: CATSDTRGGSSYEQYF
CDR3nt: TGTGCCACCAGTGATACCCGTGGGGGGAGCTCCTACGAGCAGTACTTC
v_gene: TRBV24-1
j_gene: TRBJ2-7
d_gene: -
abundance: -

CDR3aa: CARPRTVLNQPQHF
CDR3nt: TGCGCCAGGCCTAGGACAGTCCTCAATCAGCCCCAGCATTTT
v_gene: TRBV5-1
j_gene: TRBJ1-5
d_gene: -
abundance: -

CDR3aa: CASSEGGIPPEGGYTF
CDR3nt: TGTGCCAGCAGCGAGGGAGGTATCCCTCCGGAGGGTGGCTACACCTTC
v_gene: TRBV5-4
j_gene: TRBJ1-2
d_gene: -
abundance: few

CDR3aa: CASSAQGPYEQYF
CDR3nt: TGTGCCAGCAGTGCCCAGGGTCCCTACGAGCAGTACTTC
v_gene: TRBV6-6
j_gene: TRBJ2-7
d_gene: -
abundance: -

CDR3aa: CASSQDPGRVGTDTQYF
CDR3nt: TGTGCCAGCAGCCAAGATCCCGGCAGGGTCGGCACAGATACGCAGTATTTT
v_gene: TRBV14
j_gene: TRBJ2-3
d_gene: -
abundance: -

CDR3aa: CASSYGSGNEQFF
CDR3nt: TGTGCCAGCAGTTACGGTAGCGGCAATGAGCAGTTCTTC
v_gene: TRBV6-5
j_gene: TRBJ2-1
d_gene: -
abundance: -

CDR3aa: CAIGPSGGAEKLFF
CDR3nt: TGTGCCATAGGCCCCTCGGGGGGGGCTGAAAAACTGTTTTTT
v_gene: TRBV19
j_gene: TRBJ1-4
d_gene: -
abundance: -

CDR3aa: CASSEDRATDTQYF
CDR3nt: TGCGCCAGCAGTGAAGACAGGGCGACAGATACGCAGTATTTT
v_gene: TRBV10-1
j_gene: TRBJ2-3
d_gene: TRBD1
abundance: -

CDR3aa: CASSQSREEDEQYF
CDR3nt: TGTGCCAGCTCACAATCCAGGGAGGAAGACGAGCAGTACTTC
v_gene: TRBV18
j_gene: TRBJ2-7
d_gene: -
abundance: few

CDR3aa: CASSEDRGSNGYTF
CDR3nt: TGTGCCAGCAGTGAAGATAGGGGTTCGAATGGCTACACCTTC
v_gene: TRBV2
j_gene: TRBJ1-2
d_gene: -
abundance: -

CDR3aa: CASSIMGQVGSPLHF
CDR3nt: TGTGCCAGTAGTATTATGGGACAGGTCGGCTCACCCCTCCACTTT
v_gene: TRBV19
j_gene: TRBJ1-6
d_gene: TRBD1
abundance: -

CDR3aa: CATSRNPPPGSASGYTF
CDR3nt: TGTGCCACCAGCAGAAATCCCCCTCCGGGTTCCGCAAGTGGCTACACCTTC
v_gene: TRBV15
j_gene: TRBJ1-2
d_gene: -
abundance: -

CDR3aa: CASSLRGYEQYF
CDR3nt: TGTGCCAGCTCACTCAGGGGCTACGAGCAGTACTTC
v_gene: TRBV18
j_gene: TRBJ2-7
d_gene: -
abundance: -

CDR3aa: CASSLAQGEKGTEAFF
CDR3nt: TGTGCCAGCAGCTTAGCCCAGGGGGAGAAAGGCACTGAAGCTTTCTTT
v_gene: TRBV7-9
j_gene: TRBJ1-1
d_gene: TRBD1
abundance: -

CDR3aa: CASSSGASGRSSTDTQYF
CDR3nt: TGTGCCAGCAGTTCCGGGGCTAGCGGGAGATCTAGCACAGATACGCAGTATTTT
v_gene: TRBV7-9
j_gene: TRBJ2-3
d_gene: TRBD2
abundance: once